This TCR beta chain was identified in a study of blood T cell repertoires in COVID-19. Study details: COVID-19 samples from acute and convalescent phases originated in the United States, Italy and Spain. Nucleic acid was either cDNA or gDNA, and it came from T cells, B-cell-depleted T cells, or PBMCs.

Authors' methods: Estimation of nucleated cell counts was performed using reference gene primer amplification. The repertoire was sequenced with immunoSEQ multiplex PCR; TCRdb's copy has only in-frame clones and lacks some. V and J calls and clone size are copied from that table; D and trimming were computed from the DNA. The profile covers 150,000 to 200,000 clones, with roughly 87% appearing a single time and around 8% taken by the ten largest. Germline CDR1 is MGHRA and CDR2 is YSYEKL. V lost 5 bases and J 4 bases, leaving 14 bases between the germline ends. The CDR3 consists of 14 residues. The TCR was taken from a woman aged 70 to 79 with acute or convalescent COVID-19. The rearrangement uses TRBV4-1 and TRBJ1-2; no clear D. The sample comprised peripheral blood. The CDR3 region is CASSGRTEGYGYTF. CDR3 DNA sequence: TGCGCCAGCAGCGGACGGACGGAGGGCTATGGCTACACCTTC.